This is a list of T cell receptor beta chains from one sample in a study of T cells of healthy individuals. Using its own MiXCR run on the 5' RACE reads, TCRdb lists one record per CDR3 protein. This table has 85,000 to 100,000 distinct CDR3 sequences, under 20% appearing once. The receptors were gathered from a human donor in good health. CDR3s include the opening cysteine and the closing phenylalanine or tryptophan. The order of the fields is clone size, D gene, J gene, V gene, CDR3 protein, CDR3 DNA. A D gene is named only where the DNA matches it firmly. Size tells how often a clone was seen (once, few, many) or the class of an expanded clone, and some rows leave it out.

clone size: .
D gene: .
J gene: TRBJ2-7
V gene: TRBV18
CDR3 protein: CASSPSVNEQYF
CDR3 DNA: TGTGCCAGCTCACCGTCGGTGAACGAGCAGTACTTC

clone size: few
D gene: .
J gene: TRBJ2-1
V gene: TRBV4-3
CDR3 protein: CASSQVGGLSSYNEQFF
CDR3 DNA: TGCGCCAGCAGCCAAGTTGGGGGCCTCAGCTCCTACAATGAGCAGTTCTTC

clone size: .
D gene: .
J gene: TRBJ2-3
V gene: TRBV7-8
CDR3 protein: CASSLGLAWDTQYF
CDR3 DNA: TGTGCCAGCAGCCTCGGGCTAGCTTGGGATACGCAGTATTTT

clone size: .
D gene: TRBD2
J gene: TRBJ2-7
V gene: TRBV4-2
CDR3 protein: CASSQESSGSGYEQYF
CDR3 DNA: TGTGCCAGCAGCCAAGAATCAAGCGGGAGTGGGTACGAGCAGTACTTC

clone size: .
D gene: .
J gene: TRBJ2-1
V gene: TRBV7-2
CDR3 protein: CASSLDHSYNEQFF
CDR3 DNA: TGTGCCAGCAGCTTAGATCACAGCTACAATGAGCAGTTCTTC

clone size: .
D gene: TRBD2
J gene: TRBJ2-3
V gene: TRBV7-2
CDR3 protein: CASSLALAGGPGDTQYF
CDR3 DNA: TGTGCCAGCAGCTTAGCGCTAGCGGGGGGGCCGGGAGATACGCAGTATTTT

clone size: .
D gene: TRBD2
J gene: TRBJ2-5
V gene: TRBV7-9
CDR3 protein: CASSYTPAGGSGETQYF
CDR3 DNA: TGTGCCAGCAGCTATACTCCGGCGGGAGGGTCGGGAGAGACCCAGTACTTC

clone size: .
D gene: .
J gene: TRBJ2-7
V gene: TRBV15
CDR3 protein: CATSRVKRIAEEQYF
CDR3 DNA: TGTGCCACCAGCAGAGTTAAGCGGATCGCTGAAGAGCAGTACTTC

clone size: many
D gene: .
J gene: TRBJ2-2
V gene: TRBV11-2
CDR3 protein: CASSLKGPGELFF
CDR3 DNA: TGTGCCAGCAGCTTAAAGGGTCCCGGGGAGCTGTTTTTT

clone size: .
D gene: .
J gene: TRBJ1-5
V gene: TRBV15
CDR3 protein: CATSRDDSSGQPQHF
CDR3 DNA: TGTGCCACCAGCAGAGACGACAGCTCCGGTCAGCCCCAGCATTTT

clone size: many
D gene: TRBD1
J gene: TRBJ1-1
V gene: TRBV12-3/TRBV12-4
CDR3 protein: CASRRQGANTEAFF
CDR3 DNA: TGTGCCAGCAGACGGCAGGGGGCCAACACTGAAGCTTTCTTT

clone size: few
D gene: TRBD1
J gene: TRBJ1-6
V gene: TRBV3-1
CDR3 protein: CASSHTGGNSPLHF
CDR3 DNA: TGTGCCAGCAGCCATACAGGGGGTAATTCACCCCTCCACTTT

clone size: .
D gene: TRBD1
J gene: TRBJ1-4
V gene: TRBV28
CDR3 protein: CASRGRQGPDEKLFF
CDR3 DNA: TGTGCCAGCAGGGGAAGACAGGGTCCGGATGAAAAACTGTTTTTT

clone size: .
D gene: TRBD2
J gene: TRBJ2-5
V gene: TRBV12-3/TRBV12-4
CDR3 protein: CASRRGEETQYF
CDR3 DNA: TGTGCCAGCAGGCGGGGGGAGGAGACCCAGTACTTC

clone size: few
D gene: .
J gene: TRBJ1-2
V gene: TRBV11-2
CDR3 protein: CASSPGRSFNYGYTF
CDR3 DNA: TGTGCCAGCAGCCCTGGCCGGAGTTTTAACTATGGCTACACCTTC

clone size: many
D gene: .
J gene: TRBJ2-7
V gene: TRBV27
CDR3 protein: CASRYTGGSYEQYF
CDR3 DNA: TGTGCCAGCAGATACACTGGGGGATCCTACGAGCAGTACTTC

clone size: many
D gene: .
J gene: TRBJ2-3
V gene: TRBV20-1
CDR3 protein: CSASNGWGTRTDTQYF
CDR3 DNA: TGCAGTGCTAGTAATGGGTGGGGGACGCGCACAGATACGCAGTATTTT

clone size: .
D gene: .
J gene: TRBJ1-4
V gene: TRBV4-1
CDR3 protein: CASSHAGRGRTNEKLFF
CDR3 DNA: TGCGCCAGCAGCCACGCAGGGAGGGGGAGAACTAATGAAAAACTGTTTTTT

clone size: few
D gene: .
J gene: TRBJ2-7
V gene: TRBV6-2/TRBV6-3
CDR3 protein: CASSYSRGRDYEQYF
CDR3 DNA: TGTGCCAGCAGTTACTCGAGGGGCAGAGACTACGAGCAGTACTTC

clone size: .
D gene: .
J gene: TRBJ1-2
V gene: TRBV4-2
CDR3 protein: CVSSQEAGANYGYTF
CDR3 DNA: TGTGTCAGCAGCCAAGAAGCAGGGGCTAACTATGGCTACACCTTC

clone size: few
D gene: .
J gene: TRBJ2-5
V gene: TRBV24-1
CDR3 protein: CATSDRLTQYF
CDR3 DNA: TGTGCCACCAGTGATCGTTTGACCCAGTACTTC

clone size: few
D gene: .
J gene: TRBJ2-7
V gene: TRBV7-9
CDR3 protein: CATAGPEQYF
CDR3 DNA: TGTGCCACAGCAGGGCCCGAGCAGTACTTC

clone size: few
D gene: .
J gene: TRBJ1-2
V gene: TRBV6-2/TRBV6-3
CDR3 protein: CASSSRANGYTF
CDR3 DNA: TGTGCCAGCAGTTCCCGGGCGAACGGCTACACCTTC

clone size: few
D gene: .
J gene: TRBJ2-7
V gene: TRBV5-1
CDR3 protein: CASSLDPGNEQYF
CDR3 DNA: TGCGCCAGCAGCTTGGATCCCGGGAACGAGCAGTACTTC

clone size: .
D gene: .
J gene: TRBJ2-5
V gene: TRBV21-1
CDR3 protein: CASSKGYIGQGEETREETQYF
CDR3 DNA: TGTGCCAGCAGCAAAGGGTATATTGGACAGGGAGAAGAGACCCGAGAAGAGACCCAGTACTTC

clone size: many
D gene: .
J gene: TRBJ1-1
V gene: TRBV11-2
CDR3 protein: CASSFWVSPLAEAFF
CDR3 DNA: TGTGCCAGCAGCTTCTGGGTCAGCCCTTTAGCTGAAGCTTTCTTT

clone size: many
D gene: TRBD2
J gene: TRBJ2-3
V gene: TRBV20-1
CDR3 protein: CSARVILAGGLTYSVNTQYF
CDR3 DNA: TGCAGTGCTAGAGTGATTCTAGCGGGGGGACTGACTTACTCCGTTAATACGCAGTATTTT

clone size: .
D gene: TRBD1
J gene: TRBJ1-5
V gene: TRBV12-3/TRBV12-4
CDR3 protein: CASHKTGEQPQHF
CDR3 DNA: TGTGCCAGCCACAAGACAGGGGAGCAGCCCCAGCATTTT

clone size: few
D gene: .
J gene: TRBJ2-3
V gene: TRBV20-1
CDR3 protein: CRAWRGDVADTQYF
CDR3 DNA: TGCAGGGCCTGGAGGGGAGACGTAGCAGATACGCAGTATTTT

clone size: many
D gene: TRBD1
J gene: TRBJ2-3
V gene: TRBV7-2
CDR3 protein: CASSPVGDRGDTQYF
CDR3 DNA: TGTGCCAGCAGCCCAGTTGGGGACAGGGGGGATACGCAGTATTTT

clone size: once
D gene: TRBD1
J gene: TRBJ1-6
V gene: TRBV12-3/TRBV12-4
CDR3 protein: CASSLLGQGNSPLHF
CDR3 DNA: TGTGCCAGCAGTTTATTGGGACAGGGGAATTCACCCCTCCACTTT

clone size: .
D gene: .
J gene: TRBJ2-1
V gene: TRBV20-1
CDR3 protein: CSARRSASVDEQFF
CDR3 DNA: TGCAGTGCTAGGAGGTCGGCCTCCGTCGATGAGCAGTTCTTC

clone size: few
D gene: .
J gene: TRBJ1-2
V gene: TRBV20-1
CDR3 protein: CSAQPGNGVYGYNF
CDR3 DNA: TGCAGTGCTCAGCCCGGAAATGGGGTCTATGGCTACAACTTC

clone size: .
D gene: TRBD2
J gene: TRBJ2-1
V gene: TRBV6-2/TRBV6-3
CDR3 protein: CASTKVAGDGGNEQFF
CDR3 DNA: TGTGCCAGCACCAAGGTAGCGGGGGACGGCGGCAATGAGCAGTTCTTC

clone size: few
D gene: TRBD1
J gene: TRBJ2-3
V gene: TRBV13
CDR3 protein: CASSLRDRGTDTQYF
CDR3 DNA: TGTGCCAGCAGCCTCCGGGACAGGGGTACAGATACGCAGTATTTT

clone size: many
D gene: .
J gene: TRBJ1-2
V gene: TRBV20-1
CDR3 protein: CSASRSYYGYTF
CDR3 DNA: TGCAGTGCTTCCCGCAGCTACTATGGCTACACCTTC

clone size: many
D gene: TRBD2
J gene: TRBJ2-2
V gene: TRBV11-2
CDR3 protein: CASSSLSGRESGELFF
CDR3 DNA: TGTGCCAGCAGCTCGCTTAGCGGGAGGGAATCCGGGGAGCTGTTTTTT

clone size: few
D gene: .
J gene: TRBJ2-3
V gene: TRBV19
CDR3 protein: CASSSWDTQYF
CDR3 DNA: TGTGCCAGTAGTTCGTGGGATACGCAGTATTTT

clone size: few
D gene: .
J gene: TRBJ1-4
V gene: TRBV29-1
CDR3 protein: CSVADRATNEKLFF
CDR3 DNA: TGCAGCGTTGCGGACAGAGCAACTAATGAAAAACTGTTTTTT

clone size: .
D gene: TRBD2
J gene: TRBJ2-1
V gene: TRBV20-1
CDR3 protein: CSETGLAGFRGQFF
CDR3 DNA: TGCAGCGAGACCGGACTAGCGGGATTTAGAGGGCAGTTCTTC

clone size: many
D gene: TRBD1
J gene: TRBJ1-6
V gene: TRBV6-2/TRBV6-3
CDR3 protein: CASGDRYNSPLHF
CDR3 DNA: TGTGCCAGCGGGGACAGATATAATTCACCCCTCCACTTT

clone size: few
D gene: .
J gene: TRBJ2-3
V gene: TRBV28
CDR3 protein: CASSPSSDTQYF
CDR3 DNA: TGTGCCAGCAGTCCCTCTTCCGATACGCAGTATTTT

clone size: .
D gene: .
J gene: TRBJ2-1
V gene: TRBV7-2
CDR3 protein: CASSLDPRDEQFF
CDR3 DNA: TGTGCCAGCAGCTTAGATCCGCGTGATGAGCAGTTCTTC

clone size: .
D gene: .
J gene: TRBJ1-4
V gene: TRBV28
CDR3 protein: CASSLLRSDSFNEKLFF
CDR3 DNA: TGTGCCAGCAGTTTATTACGTTCGGACAGCTTTAATGAAAAACTGTTTTTT

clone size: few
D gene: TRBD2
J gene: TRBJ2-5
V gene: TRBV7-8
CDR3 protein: CASSSLGGRYETQYF
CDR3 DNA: TGTGCCAGCAGCTCCTTGGGCGGGAGGTACGAGACCCAGTACTTC

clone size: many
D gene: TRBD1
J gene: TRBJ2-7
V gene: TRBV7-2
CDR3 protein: CASSGGTGFYEQYF
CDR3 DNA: TGTGCCAGCAGCGGGGGGACAGGATTCTACGAGCAGTACTTC

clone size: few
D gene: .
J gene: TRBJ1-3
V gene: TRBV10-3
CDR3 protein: CAISQGSSGNTIYF
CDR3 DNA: TGTGCCATCAGCCAGGGTTCCTCTGGAAACACCATATATTTT

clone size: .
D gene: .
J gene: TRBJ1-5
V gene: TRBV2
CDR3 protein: CASTLEGGGNQPQHF
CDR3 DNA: TGTGCCAGCACCCTCGAGGGTGGAGGCAATCAGCCCCAGCATTTT

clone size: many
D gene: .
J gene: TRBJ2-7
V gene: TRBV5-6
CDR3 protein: CASSLQGIRYEQYF
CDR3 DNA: TGTGCCAGCAGCTTACAGGGAATCAGGTACGAGCAGTACTTC

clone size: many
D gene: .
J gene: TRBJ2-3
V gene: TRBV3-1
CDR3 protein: CASSQFVTDTQYF
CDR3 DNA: TGTGCCAGCAGCCAGTTTGTAACAGATACGCAGTATTTT